Listed here is a single TCR beta chain. Its antigen is unidentified. TCRdb keeps only in-frame clones here, not all; method: immunoSEQ multiplex PCR. The data show approximately 1,000,000 clones, around three quarters seen once. This CDR3 has 14 residues. The V end lost 6 bases, the J end lost 0 bases, and 9 bases lay between the germline ends. Germline assignment: CDR1 MNHEY and CDR2 SVGAGI. The entry originates in a study of shared clonotypes between healthy human individuals. Study-level results: For naive CD4 cells, roughly 5% of clonotypes were shared across four donors. Rarefaction indicated that sorted-subset sequencing remained incomplete although depth was large.

This clonotype was sampled from a man in his late teens or twenties in good health. Some clones in this sample may be carry-over from other donors' samples. The chain is built from TRBV6-5 and TRBJ1-5; a possible D gene is TRBD1 (5 bases). The material sequenced was memory CD4+ T cells from PBMCs. Subset described: CD45RA-negative fraction. CDR3 residues: CASREDSSNQPQHF. The CDR3 nucleotides are TGTGCCAGCAGAGAAGACAGTAGCAATCAGCCCCAGCATTTT.